In its sample, the clone carrying this T cell receptor beta chain was seen a few times. Its matching antigen is unknown. The sample comes from a study of response to subunit inactivated influenza vaccine. General study results and limits: The authors put forward the suggestion that each seasonal influenza vaccination may bring in only a limited number of new T cells.

CDR3 length: 16 residues. Germline V CDR1 and CDR2: MNHEY, SVGEGT. Losses at the gene ends were 1 base for V and 3 bases for J; bases not matched to a gene: 7. One entry per CDR3 protein results from TCRdb running MiXCR on the RT-PCR reads. The sample consists of over 150,000 distinct CDR3 sequences, approximately 10% of them appearing once. Sequences were derived from non-naive T cells sorted from PBMCs, sampled roughly 48 days after vaccination. The clonotype originates from a man between 45 and 60 years old who received an inactivated influenza vaccine. The chain recombines TRBV6-2 or TRBV6-3 with TRBJ2-5; TRBD1 aligns across 8 bases. CDR3 bases: TGTGCCAGCAGTTACTTACAGGGGGTTTTGGAAGAGACCCAGTACTTC. It yields the protein CASSYLQGVLEETQYF.